This entry describes one T cell receptor beta chain. This clone's antigen is unknown. Base qualities are not provided; no much larger clone lies one nucleotide away. V has 4 bases trimmed and J has 10 bases trimmed; junction bases matching no gene number 7. In the germline V gene (reference sequence), CDR1 corresponds to LNHDA and CDR2 to SQIVND. The CDR3 sequence holds 14 residues, the cysteine and phenylalanine included. Of the read, only the CDR3 DNA is kept; its 42 bases are in frame from base 1. The immunoSEQ Assay, a bias-controlled multiplex PCR, was used to amplify TCRbeta CDR3 regions from genomic DNA. From the authors' description of their analysis: Within the assay, amplification of reference gene primers was used to estimate how many nucleated cells each sample contained. To quantify the absolute abundance of each unique TCRbeta CDR3 rearrangement, sequence reads were collapsed and filtered. Productive Simpson clonality was computed per sample as the square root of Simpson's diversity index over productive rearrangements. In its TCRdb copy, this immuneACCESS table keeps in-frame sequences only and misses some clones. Where compared with another copy, unresolved V genes explain less than half of these, and the others have no known cause. V and J calls and clone size are as listed in that table; D and trimming were resolved from the DNA. The sample data list about 250,000 clones, and approximately 88% of these were observed just once. The top ten clones comprise around 6.3% of the sample.

In Seattle, one collaborating source enrolled patients while the infection was active and tracked those patients longitudinally over the course of disease. Whole blood was collected in K2EDTA tubes by collaborating institutions according to the institutions' own protocols. For TCRbeta analysis, collaborator samples were shipped as frozen whole blood, as isolated PBMCs, or as DNA extracted from either sample type. The sample originates from a study of blood T cell repertoires in COVID-19 (dated by TCRdb to the early 2020s). In terms of the full investigation: Collaborator samples came from the United States, Italy and Spain and covered acute and convalescent phases of COVID-19. The repertoires were made available in a free public database intended to serve as a resource for research on the immune response to SARS-CoV-2. The samples were drawn from the first 160 participants of the ongoing ImmuneRACE study and from 950 to 1,500 subjects provided by 6 global collaborators. The dataset comprised deeply sampled blood TCRbeta repertoires from subjects exposed to, actively infected with, or recovered from COVID-19. Where available, HLA class I and class II types were obtained from metadata supplied by the sample provider rather than from assay-based typing. The material from the prospective study consisted of cDNA or gDNA derived from T cells, B-cell-depleted T cells, or PBMCs. Nearly every sample came with metadata listing a de-identified subject ID, COVID-19 status, age in years and sex. General conclusions and limits of the study: The quantity of clinical and demographic metadata differed by source and by participant and was supplied without curation.

The specimen sequenced was peripheral blood. The TCR originated in a young woman with COVID-19, enrolled during active disease. The sequence is built from TRBV19 and TRBJ2-1; TRBD2 lines up with 10 middle nucleotides. At the DNA level, the sequence is TGTGCCAGTAGTAATAGCGGGAGGCGCCAGGAGCAGTTCTTC. Protein translation: CASSNSGRRQEQFF.